The sequence of this TCR beta chain was determined in a study of blood T cell repertoires in COVID-19. Study background: COVID-19 samples, acute and convalescent, were from the United States, Italy and Spain. The analysed material was cDNA or gDNA that came from T cells, B-cell-depleted T cells, or PBMCs.

V lost 5 bases and J 0 bases, leaving 14 bases between the germline ends. Germline values: CDR1 MNHNY, CDR2 SVGAGI (reference sequence). The CDR3 sequence is 16 residues long. Here immunoSEQ multiplex PCR was the method, and the copy in TCRdb shows in-frame clones only, minus some. The sample records roughly 250,000 clones, about 91% being singletons. Participant reports of clinical history set cohort assignment. The clonotype was recovered from a woman aged 25-40 years with acute COVID-19. Sequenced material: PBMCs or T cells enriched from blood (not recorded which). The V and J genes are TRBV6-6 and TRBJ1-3, with no clear D. CDR3 sequence: CASSPTPRFSGNTIYF. The CDR3 region has the DNA TGTGCCAGCAGTCCCACCCCGAGGTTCTCTGGAAACACCATATATTTT.